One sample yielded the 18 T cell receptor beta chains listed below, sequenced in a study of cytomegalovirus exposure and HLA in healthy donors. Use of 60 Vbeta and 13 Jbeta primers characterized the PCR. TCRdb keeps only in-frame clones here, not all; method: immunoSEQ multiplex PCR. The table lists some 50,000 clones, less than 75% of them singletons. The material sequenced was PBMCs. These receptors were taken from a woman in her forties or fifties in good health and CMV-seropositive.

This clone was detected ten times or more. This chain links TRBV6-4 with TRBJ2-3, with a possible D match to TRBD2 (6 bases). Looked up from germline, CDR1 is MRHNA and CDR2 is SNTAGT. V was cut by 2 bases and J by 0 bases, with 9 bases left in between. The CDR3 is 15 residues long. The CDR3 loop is CASSDGAGSTDTQYF. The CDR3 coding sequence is TGTGCCAGCAGTGACGGGGCGGGAAGCACAGATACGCAGTATTTT.

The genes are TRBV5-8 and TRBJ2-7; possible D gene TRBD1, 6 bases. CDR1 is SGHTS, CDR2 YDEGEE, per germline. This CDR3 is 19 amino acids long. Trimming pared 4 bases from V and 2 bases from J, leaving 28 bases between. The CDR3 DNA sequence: TGTGCCAGCAGCCCGAGGACAGAAAGGGGCCGCACAGGAGCCTACGAGCAGTACTTC. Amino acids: CASSPRTERGRTGAYEQYF.

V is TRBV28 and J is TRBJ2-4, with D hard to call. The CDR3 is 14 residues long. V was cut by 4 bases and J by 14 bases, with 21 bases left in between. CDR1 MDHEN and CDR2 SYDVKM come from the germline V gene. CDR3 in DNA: TGTGCCAGCAGTTCTCGACACCCAACCACAAGAGAGTACTTC. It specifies CASSSRHPTTREYF.

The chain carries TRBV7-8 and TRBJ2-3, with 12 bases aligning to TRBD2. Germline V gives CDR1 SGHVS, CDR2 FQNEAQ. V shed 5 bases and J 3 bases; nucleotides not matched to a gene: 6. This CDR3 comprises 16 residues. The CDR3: CASSLTSGGITDTQYF. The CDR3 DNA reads TGTGCCAGCAGCCTCACTAGCGGGGGGATTACAGATACGCAGTATTTT. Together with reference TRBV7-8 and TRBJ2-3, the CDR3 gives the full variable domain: GAGVSQSPRYKVAKRGQDVALRCDPISGHVSLFWYQQALGQGPEFLTYFQNEAQLDKSGLPSDRFFAERPEGSVSTLKIQRTQQEDSAVYLCASSLTSGGITDTQYFGPGTRLTVL.

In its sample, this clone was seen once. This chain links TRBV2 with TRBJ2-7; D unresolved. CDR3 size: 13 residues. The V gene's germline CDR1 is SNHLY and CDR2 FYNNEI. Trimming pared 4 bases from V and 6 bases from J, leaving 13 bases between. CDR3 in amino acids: CASSVHVPGEQYF. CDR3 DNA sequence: TGTGCCAGCAGTGTTCACGTGCCCGGCGAGCAGTACTTC.

The CDR3 reads CASSLGTGKLGHGRGYGYTF. DNA for the CDR3: TGTGCCAGCAGCTTAGGGACAGGTAAGCTTGGACATGGTAGAGGATATGGCTACACCTTC. V gene TRBV11-3 combines with J gene TRBJ1-2; 7 positions match TRBD1. The germline V gene has CDR1 SGHNT and CDR2 YENEEA. V lost 1 base, J lost 5 bases, and 22 bases stayed unmatched. The CDR3 runs 20 residues.

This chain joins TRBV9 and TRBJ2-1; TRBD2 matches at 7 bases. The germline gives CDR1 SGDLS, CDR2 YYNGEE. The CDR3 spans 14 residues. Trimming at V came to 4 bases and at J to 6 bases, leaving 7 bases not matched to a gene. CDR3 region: CASSSRLARNEQFF. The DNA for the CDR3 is TGTGCCAGCAGCTCTAGACTAGCACGCAATGAGCAGTTCTTC.

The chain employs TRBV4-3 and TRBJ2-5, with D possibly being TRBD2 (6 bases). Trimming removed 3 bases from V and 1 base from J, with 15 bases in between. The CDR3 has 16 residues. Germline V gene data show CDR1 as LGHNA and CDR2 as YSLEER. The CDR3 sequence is CASSHSTGVTQETQYF. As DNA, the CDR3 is TGCGCCAGCAGCCACAGTACGGGGGTGACCCAAGAGACCCAGTACTTC.

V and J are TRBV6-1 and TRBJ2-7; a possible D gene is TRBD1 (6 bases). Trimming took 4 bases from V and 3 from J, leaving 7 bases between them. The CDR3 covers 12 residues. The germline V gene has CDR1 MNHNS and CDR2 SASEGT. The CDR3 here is CASSAQGYEQYF. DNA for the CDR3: TGTGCCAGCAGTGCACAGGGCTACGAGCAGTACTTC.

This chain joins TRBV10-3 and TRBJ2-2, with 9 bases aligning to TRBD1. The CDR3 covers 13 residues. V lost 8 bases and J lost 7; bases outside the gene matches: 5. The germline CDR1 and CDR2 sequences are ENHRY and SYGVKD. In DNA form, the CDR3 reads TGTGCCATCGGACAGGGGCCCAGCGGGGAGCTGTTTTTT. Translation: CAIGQGPSGELFF.

The CDR3 is CASSKGRDRRKVTGELFF. The CDR3 nucleotides read TGTGCCAGCAGCAAAGGTCGGGACAGGAGGAAAGTCACCGGGGAGCTGTTTTTT. The chain uses TRBV21-1 and TRBJ2-2; the table's D call, TRBD1, was not checked against the DNA. TRBV21-1 is shown as a pseudogene. The CDR3 runs to 18 residues.

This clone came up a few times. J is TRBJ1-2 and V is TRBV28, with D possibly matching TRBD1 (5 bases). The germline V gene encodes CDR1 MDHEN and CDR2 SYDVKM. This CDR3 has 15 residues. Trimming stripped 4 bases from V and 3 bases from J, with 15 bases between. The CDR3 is CASSSAGKGDYGYTF. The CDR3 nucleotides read TGTGCCAGCAGTTCGGCGGGGAAAGGGGACTATGGCTACACCTTC.

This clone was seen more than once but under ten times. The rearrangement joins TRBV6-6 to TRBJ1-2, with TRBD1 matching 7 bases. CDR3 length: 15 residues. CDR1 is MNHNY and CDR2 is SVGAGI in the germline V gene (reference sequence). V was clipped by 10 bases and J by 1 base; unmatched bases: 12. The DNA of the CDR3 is TGTGCCAACCGGGACAGCACAATCGTTAACTATGGCTACACCTTC. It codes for CANRDSTIVNYGYTF.

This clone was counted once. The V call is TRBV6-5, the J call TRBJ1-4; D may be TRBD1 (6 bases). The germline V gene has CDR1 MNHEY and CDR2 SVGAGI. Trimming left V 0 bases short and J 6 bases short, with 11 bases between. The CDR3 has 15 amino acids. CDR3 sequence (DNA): TGTGCCAGCAGTTACTCGGGGGCGCGGTATGAAAAACTGTTTTTT. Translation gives CASSYSGARYEKLFF.

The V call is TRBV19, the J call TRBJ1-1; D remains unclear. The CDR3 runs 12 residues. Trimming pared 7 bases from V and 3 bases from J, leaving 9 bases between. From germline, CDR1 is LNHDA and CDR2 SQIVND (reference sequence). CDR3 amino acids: CASNYGDTEAFF. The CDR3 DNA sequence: TGTGCCAGTAACTACGGGGACACTGAAGCTTTCTTT.

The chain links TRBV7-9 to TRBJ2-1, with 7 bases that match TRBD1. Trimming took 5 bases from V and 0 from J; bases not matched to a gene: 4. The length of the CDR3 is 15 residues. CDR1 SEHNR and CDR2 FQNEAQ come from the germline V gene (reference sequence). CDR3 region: CASSPTGASYNEQFF. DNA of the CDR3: TGTGCCAGCAGCCCTACAGGGGCCTCCTACAATGAGCAGTTCTTC.

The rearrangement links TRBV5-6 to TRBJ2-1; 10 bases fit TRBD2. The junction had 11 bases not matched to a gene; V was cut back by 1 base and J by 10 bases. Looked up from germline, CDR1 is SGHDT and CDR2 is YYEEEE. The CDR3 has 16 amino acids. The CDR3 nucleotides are TGTGCCAGCAGCTTGCCCGGACTAGCGGAAAATGTAGAGCAGTTCTTC. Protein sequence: CASSLPGLAENVEQFF.

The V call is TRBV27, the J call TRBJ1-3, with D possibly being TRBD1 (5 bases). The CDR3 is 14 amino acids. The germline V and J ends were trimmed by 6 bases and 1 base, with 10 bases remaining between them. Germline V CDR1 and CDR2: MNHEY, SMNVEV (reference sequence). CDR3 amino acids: CASRPYRSGNTIYF. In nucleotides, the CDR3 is TGTGCCAGCAGACCGTACAGGTCTGGAAACACCATATATTTT.